What follows are 13 T cell receptor beta chains derived from one specimen sequenced in a study of blood T cell repertoires in COVID-19. Assay used: immunoSEQ multiplex PCR; TCRdb lists only in-frame clones, some missing. Among about 130,000 clones listed, roughly 83% were seen once. Sequencing used peripheral blood. The receptors originated from a woman aged 80 or over with acute or convalescent COVID-19.

The V gene is TRBV6-5, the J gene TRBJ1-5, with TRBD1 identical over 9 bases. CDR1 is MNHEY, CDR2 SVGAGI, per germline. The CDR3 spans 14 residues. Unmatched junction bases numbered 6, after V lost 5 bases and J lost 7 bases. CDR3 loop: CASSTGGAEQPQHF. In DNA, the CDR3 is TGTGCCAGCAGTACAGGGGGCGCGGAGCAGCCCCAGCATTTT.

The chain links TRBV5-1 to TRBJ1-6, with 8 bases matching TRBD1. The CDR3 has 15 residues. Germline CDR1 is SGHRS and CDR2 is YFSETQ. V was pared by 0 bases and J by 7 bases, with 3 bases of the junction left unmatched. Written as DNA, the CDR3 is TGCGCCAGCAGCTTGGACAGGGGGTGGAATTCACCCCTCCACTTT. It specifies CASSLDRGWNSPLHF.

The gene calls are TRBV5-1 and TRBJ1-1; D call uncertain. The CDR3 spans 15 residues. Germline V lookup: CDR1 SGHRS, CDR2 YFSETQ. Trimming removed 1 base from V and 3 bases from J, with 13 bases in between. DNA of the CDR3: TGCGCCAGCAGCTTGTCCCGGGGTCGGGACACTGAAGCTTTCTTT. Residues: CASSLSRGRDTEAFF.

This clone was seen a few times. The chain links TRBV6-5 to TRBJ2-1, with 9 nucleotides matching TRBD1. The germline V gene has CDR1 MNHEY and CDR2 SVGAGI. Trimming took 7 bases from V and 3 from J; bases not matched to a gene: 4. The CDR3 covers 14 residues. The CDR3 region has the DNA TGTGCCAGCAAAGGACAGGGGTACTACAATGAGCAGTTCTTC. This sequence encodes CASKGQGYYNEQFF.

V usage is TRBV9 and J usage is TRBJ2-5, with a weak D call TRBD2 (6 bases). From germline, CDR1 is SGDLS and CDR2 YYNGEE. The CDR3 is 13 residues long. The V and J ends lost 2 bases and 4 bases respectively, with 9 bases between them. The CDR3: CASSVAGLETQYF. CDR3 nucleotides: TGTGCCAGCAGCGTCGCGGGGCTAGAGACCCAGTACTTC.

The chain combines TRBV5-1 with TRBJ2-1; TRBD2 is a possible D gene (6 bases). Germline loops: CDR1 SGHRS, CDR2 YFSETQ. V lost 4 bases to trimming and J lost 10 bases, with 15 bases between them. The CDR3 covers 13 residues. This CDR3 reads CASSIITSREQFF. In nucleotides, the CDR3 is TGCGCCAGCAGCATTATAACTAGCCGAGAGCAGTTCTTC. Combining the CDR3 with reference TRBV5-1 and TRBJ2-1 gives the whole variable domain KAGVTQTPRYLIKTRGQQVTLSCSPISGHRSVSWYQQTPGQGLQFLFEYFSETQRNKGNFPGRFSGRQFSNSRSEMNVSTLELGDSALYLCASSIITSREQFFGPGTRLTVL.

This sequence joins TRBV5-1 and TRBJ1-1; D is uncertain. The CDR3 runs 14 residues. CDR1 and CDR2 from the germline V gene are SGHRS and YFSETQ. V lost 2 bases to trimming and J lost 1 base, with 9 bases between them. CDR3 sequence: CASSLPTANTEAFF. Here the CDR3 DNA reads TGCGCCAGCAGCTTACCTACAGCGAACACTGAAGCTTTCTTT.

The V and J genes are TRBV3-1 (or the pseudogene TRBV3-2) and TRBJ1-4, with 11 bases matching TRBD1. The V gene end was trimmed by 0 bases and the J gene end by 7 bases; junction bases not matched to a gene: 7. The CDR3 covers 17 residues. Germline V gene data show CDR1 as LGHDT and CDR2 as YNNKEL (reference sequence). CDR3 bases: TGTGCCAGCAGCCAAGAGGACAGGGGGCGGTTAGGTGAAAAACTGTTTTTT. This translates into CASSQEDRGRLGEKLFF.

The chain recombines TRBV5-1 with TRBJ2-7; 10 bases are shared with TRBD2. CDR1 and CDR2 from the germline V gene are SGHRS and YFSETQ. J lost 2 bases, V lost 0 bases, and 5 bases had no gene match. This CDR3 comprises 16 residues. The CDR3 protein is CASSLGLSGGTYEQYF. In nucleotides, the CDR3 is TGCGCCAGCAGCTTGGGTCTTAGCGGGGGGACCTACGAGCAGTACTTC.

The chain couples TRBV4-1 to TRBJ1-2; tentatively, D is TRBD1 (5 bases). V shed 2 bases and J shed 4 bases, with 14 bases lying between them. CDR1 and CDR2 from the germline V gene are MGHRA and YSYEKL. The CDR3 is 15 residues long. The CDR3 protein is CASSQSMTESYGYTF. The CDR3 DNA follows: TGCGCCAGCAGCCAATCTATGACAGAGTCCTATGGCTACACCTTC.

V and J are TRBV27 and TRBJ1-1; D unclear. Germline V gives CDR1 MNHEY, CDR2 SMNVEV (reference sequence). V dropped 2 bases and J dropped 4 bases, with 8 bases sitting between them. The CDR3 has 13 amino acids. The CDR3 DNA is TGTGCCAGCAGTTTAAGGAGGGCCACTGAAGCTTTCTTT. It yields the protein CASSLRRATEAFF.

This clone was detected once. The gene calls are TRBV5-5 and TRBJ1-1, with a weak D call TRBD1 (5 bases). Per the germline V gene, CDR1 is SGHKS and CDR2 is YYEKEE (reference sequence). The CDR3 length is 13 residues. The ends were cut back, 4 bases at V and 1 base at J, with 8 bases in the middle. This CDR3 reads CASSLQANTEAFF. The CDR3 DNA reads as TGTGCCAGCAGCCTACAGGCGAACACTGAAGCTTTCTTT.

V is TRBV2 and J is TRBJ1-1, with 7 bases lining up with TRBD1. The CDR3 covers 15 residues. V lost 6 bases and J lost 1; bases outside the gene matches: 8. Germline V gene data show CDR1 as SNHLY and CDR2 as FYNNEI. The CDR3 reads CASSIVQGKNTEAFF. CDR3 bases: TGTGCCAGCAGCATCGTACAGGGGAAGAACACTGAAGCTTTCTTT.